This TCR beta chain was recorded in a study of T cells in Graves' hyperthyroidism and ophthalmopathy. This clonotype was picked up many times. Regions amplified from RNA transcripts were the TCR beta CDR3 regions. The HTBI primer set was used in a first-round RT-PCR of the TCR CDR3. TCRdb re-analysed the multiplex PCR reads in MiXCR, keeping a single row per CDR3 protein. In the table there are under 450,000 distinct CDR3 sequences, more than 15% of which are singletons. Germline CDR1 KGHSY, CDR2 FQNENV. V dropped 7 bases and J dropped 8; count of bases not matched to a gene: 10. CDR3 length: 13 amino acids.

The chain carries TRBV16 and TRBJ1-1; 7 nucleotides agree with TRBD1. The source of this sequence is a woman aged 18-29 years with Graves' hyperthyroidism. Sequenced input: blood. Written as DNA, the CDR3 is TGTGCCAGCAACAAGATTATGGACAGGGAAGCTTTCTTT. Residues: CASNKIMDREAFF.